A selection of T cell receptor beta chains follows, all from one sample in a study of brain T cells in children with intractable seizures. Assay used: immunoSEQ multiplex PCR; TCRdb lists only in-frame clones, some missing. Found here are 300,000 to 400,000 clones, 93% of them singletons; the top ten hold 5.7%. The source material was peripheral blood, sampled about 5 months after surgery. The receptors derive from a boy younger than two with tuberous sclerosis and intractable seizures. Each CDR3 is given without its conserved first and last residue.

v_call cdr3_aa
TRBV19 ASNTGGGRRTEAF
TRBV5-1 ASSPTVSGANVLT
TRBV5-1 ASSSLHWEGRYEQY
TRBV19 ASSIGPTLH
TRBV5-4 ASSLGLAATYEQY
TRBV5-1 ASSTSGHNYGYT
TRBV30 AWRQGGGYNSPLH
TRBV18 ASSPAGMGHRGAYEQY
TRBV24-1 ATSDLRRASGSLGGEQF
TRBV4-1 ASSQGGLQTNTGELF
TRBV7-3 ASSELGLTDTQY
TRBV12-3/TRBV12-4 ASSRTANTEAF
TRBV7-9 ASSLIQGLYGYT
TRBV7-2 ASSLAGGRYNSPLH
TRBV19 ASSTDQLSGQF
TRBV18 ASSPGGPTGPGGTQY
TRBV5-6 ASSLAGGHTDTQY
TRBV18 ASSSSGPLYGYT
TRBV5-4 ASSWGPSSYEQY
TRBV11-2 ASSLVRDNSPLH
TRBV28 ASSSPPSGSGEQY
TRBV30 AWQPDRRVVNGYT
TRBV30 AWRGGQGQETQY
TRBV24-1 ATSDSGAGSYNEQF
TRBV27 ASSFWREKSDEQF
TRBV11-2 ASSSIAGLAGYNEQF
TRBV5-1 ASSLVAGSSYEQY
TRBV7-9 ASSFSRNEQF
TRBV29-1 SVQLDSLNEQF
TRBV5-6 ASSRGTGLQPQH
TRBV4-1 ASSPLAGSGNTIY
TRBV7-9 ASSPGQGARSEQF
TRBV5-4 ATLAGGPLGTDTQY
TRBV29-1 SVVRGAVAEAF
TRBV3-1/TRBV3-2 ASSQESGQGTFNTEAF
TRBV7-2 ASSYRTGDDSEAF
TRBV12-3/TRBV12-4 ASSTRYEKLF